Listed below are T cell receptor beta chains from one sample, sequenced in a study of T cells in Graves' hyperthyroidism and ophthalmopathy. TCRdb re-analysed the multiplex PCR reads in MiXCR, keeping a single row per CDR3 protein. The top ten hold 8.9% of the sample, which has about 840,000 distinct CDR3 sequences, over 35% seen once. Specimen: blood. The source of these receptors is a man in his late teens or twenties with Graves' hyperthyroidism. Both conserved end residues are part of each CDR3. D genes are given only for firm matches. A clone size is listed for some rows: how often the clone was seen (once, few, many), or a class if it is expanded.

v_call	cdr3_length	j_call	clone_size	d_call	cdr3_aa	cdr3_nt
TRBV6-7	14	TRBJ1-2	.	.	CASRRRDRYGGYTF	TGTGCCAGCAGACGCCGGGACCGGTATGGAGGCTACACCTTC
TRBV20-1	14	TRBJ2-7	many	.	CSARDPGQTYEQYF	TGCAGTGCTAGAGATCCCGGACAGACCTACGAGCAGTACTTC
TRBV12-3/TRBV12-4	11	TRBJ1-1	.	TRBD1	CASTRGLGAFF	TGTGCCAGCACTAGGGGGCTTGGAGCTTTCTTT
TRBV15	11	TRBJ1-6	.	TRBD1	CAGQGSSPLHF	TGTGCCGGACAGGGGAGTTCACCCCTCCACTTT
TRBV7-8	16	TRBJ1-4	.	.	CASSLEVRAPNEKLFF	TGTGCCAGCAGCTTAGAGGTCAGGGCGCCTAATGAAAAACTGTTTTTT
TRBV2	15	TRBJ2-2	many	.	CASSDGRANTGELFF	TGTGCCAGCAGTGACGGCAGGGCGAACACCGGGGAGCTGTTTTTT
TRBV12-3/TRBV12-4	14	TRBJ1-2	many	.	CASRGAEENYGYTF	TGTGCCAGCAGGGGCGCGGAGGAGAACTATGGCTACACCTTC
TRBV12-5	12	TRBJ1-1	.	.	CASGLDSSEAFF	TGTGCTAGTGGTTTGGACAGCTCTGAAGCTTTCTTT
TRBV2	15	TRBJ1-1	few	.	CASSEVLGGNTEAFF	TGTGCCAGCAGTGAAGTCTTAGGGGGTAACACTGAAGCTTTCTTT
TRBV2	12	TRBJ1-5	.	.	CASGQGLGPQHF	TGTGCCAGCGGTCAGGGATTAGGGCCCCAGCATTTT
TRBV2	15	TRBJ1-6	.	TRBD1	CASPYEDRQNSPLHF	TGTGCCAGCCCCTACGAGGACAGGCAGAATTCACCCCTCCACTTT
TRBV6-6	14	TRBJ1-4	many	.	CASRESPSGEKLFF	TGTGCCAGCAGGGAATCTCCGTCGGGTGAAAAACTGTTTTTT